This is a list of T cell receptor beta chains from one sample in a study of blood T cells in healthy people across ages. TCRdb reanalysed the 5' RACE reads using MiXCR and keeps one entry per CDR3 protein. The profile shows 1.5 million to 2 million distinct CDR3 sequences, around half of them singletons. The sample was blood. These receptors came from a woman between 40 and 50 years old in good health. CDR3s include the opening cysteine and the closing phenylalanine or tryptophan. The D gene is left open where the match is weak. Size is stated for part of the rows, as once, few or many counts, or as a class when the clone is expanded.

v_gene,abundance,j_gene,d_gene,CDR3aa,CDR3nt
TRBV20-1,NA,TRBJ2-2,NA,CSARDYWGTANTGELFF,TGCAGTGCTAGAGATTATTGGGGGACCGCGAACACCGGGGAGCTGTTTTTT
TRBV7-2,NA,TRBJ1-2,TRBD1,CASSLGQTHGYTF,TGTGCCAGCAGCTTGGGACAGACTCATGGCTACACCTTC
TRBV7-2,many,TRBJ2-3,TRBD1,CASSLDRGNTDTQYF,TGTGCCAGCAGCTTAGACAGGGGGAACACAGATACGCAGTATTTT
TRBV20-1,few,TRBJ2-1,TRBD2,CSAPPGTSGGNEQFF,TGCAGTGCTCCCCCCGGGACTAGCGGGGGCAATGAGCAGTTCTTC
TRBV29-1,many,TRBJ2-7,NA,CSVGSYEQYF,TGCAGCGTGGGCTCCTACGAGCAGTACTTC
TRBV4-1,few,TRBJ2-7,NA,CASSQYVSGSASFEQYF,TGCGCCAGCAGCCAATACGTCAGTGGTTCGGCGTCCTTCGAGCAGTACTTC
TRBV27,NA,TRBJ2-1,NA,CASSFDRYNEQFF,TGTGCCAGCAGTTTTGACAGATACAATGAGCAGTTCTTC
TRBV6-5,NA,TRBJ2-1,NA,CATRFPPNEQFF,TGTGCCACTAGATTCCCTCCGAATGAGCAGTTCTTC
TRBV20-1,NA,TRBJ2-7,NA,CSARDLMTGASSYEQYF,TGCAGTGCTAGAGATCTTATGACTGGGGCAAGCTCCTACGAGCAGTACTTC
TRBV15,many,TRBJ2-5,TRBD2,CATSRAGTSGETQYF,TGTGCCACCAGCAGAGCCGGGACTAGCGGAGAGACCCAGTACTTC
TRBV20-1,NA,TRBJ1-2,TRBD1,CSAPDRGTNYGYTF,TGCAGTGCCCCCGACAGGGGGACTAACTATGGCTACACCTTC
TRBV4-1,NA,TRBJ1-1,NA,CASSQVPGVNTEAFF,TGCGCCAGCAGCCAAGTCCCGGGGGTAAACACTGAAGCTTTCTTT
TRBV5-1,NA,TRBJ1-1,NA,CASTSGSYTEAFF,TGCGCCAGCACTAGCGGGTCTTACACTGAAGCTTTCTTT
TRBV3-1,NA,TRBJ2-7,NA,CASSHLTAYEQYF,TGTGCCAGCAGCCACCTTACAGCCTACGAGCAGTACTTC
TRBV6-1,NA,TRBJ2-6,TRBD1,CVSSHTGQGVYAGANVLTF,TGTGTCAGCAGTCATACCGGACAGGGGGTGTACGCAGGGGCCAACGTCCTGACTTTC
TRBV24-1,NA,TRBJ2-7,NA,CATSAPCDLDYEQYF,TGTGCCACCAGTGCCCCTTGTGATTTGGACTACGAGCAGTACTTC
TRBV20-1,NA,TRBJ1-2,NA,CSASREDYGYTF,TGCAGTGCGAGCAGGGAGGACTATGGCTACACCTTC
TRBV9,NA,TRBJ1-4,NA,CASSVDQQGGEKLFF,TGTGCCAGCAGCGTAGACCAACAGGGAGGAGAAAAACTGTTTTTT
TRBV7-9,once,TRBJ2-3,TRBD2,CASSLAGLSSTDTQYF,TGTGCCAGCAGCTTAGCGGGACTATCTAGCACAGATACGCAGTATTTT
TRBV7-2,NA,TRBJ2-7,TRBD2,CASSLALAGPYNEQYF,TGTGCCAGCAGCTTAGCACTAGCGGGGCCATACAATGAGCAGTACTTC
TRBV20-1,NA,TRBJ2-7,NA,CSARDSGVGYEQYF,TGCAGTGCTAGAGATTCGGGGGTTGGCTACGAGCAGTACTTC
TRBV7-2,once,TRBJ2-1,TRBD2,CASSFSGVAYNEQFF,TGTGCCAGCAGTTTCAGCGGGGTGGCCTACAATGAGCAGTTCTTC
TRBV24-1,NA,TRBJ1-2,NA,CATSDGTPLLGGGYTF,TGTGCCACCAGTGACGGGACGCCTCTCCTAGGAGGAGGCTACACCTTC
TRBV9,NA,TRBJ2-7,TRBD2,CASSVESGGPSYEQYF,TGTGCCAGCAGCGTAGAAAGCGGGGGGCCTTCTTACGAGCAGTACTTC
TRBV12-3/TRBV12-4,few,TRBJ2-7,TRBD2,CASSFPLAGGLEKYEQYF,TGTGCCAGCAGTTTTCCACTAGCGGGGGGGCTAGAAAAGTACGAGCAGTACTTC
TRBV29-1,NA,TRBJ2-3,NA,CSVSGAGGTDTQYF,TGCAGCGTTTCGGGGGCCGGGGGCACAGATACGCAGTATTTT
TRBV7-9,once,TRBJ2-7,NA,CASSFSTTGSEQYF,TGTGCCAGCAGCTTCTCCACTACAGGGTCCGAGCAGTACTTC
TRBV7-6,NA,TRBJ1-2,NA,CASSSRQGLNYGYTF,TGTGCCAGCAGCTCGCGGCAGGGGCTAAACTATGGCTACACCTTC
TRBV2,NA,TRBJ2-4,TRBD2,CASNPSGLAKNIQYF,TGTGCCAGCAACCCTAGCGGGCTAGCCAAAAACATTCAGTACTTC
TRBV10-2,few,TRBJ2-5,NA,CATGWGRRETQYF,TGCGCCACCGGTTGGGGACGCCGGGAGACCCAGTACTTC
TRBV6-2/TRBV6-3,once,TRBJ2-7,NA,CASSYQPAGVSEQYF,TGTGCCAGCAGTTACCAGCCTGCCGGTGTAAGCGAGCAGTACTTC
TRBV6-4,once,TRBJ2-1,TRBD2,CASSKNAGGRNEQFF,TGTGCCAGCAGCAAGAACGCGGGGGGTCGTAATGAGCAGTTCTTC
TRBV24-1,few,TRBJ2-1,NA,CATSDLSSEGSYNEQFF,TGTGCCACCAGTGATTTGTCTAGCGAGGGTTCCTACAATGAGCAGTTCTTC
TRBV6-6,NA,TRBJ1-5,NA,CASSYGNRSNQPQHF,TGTGCCAGCAGTTACGGAAACCGGAGCAATCAGCCCCAGCATTTT
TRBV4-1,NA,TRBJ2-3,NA,CASSPQGGIIDTQYF,TGCGCCAGCAGCCCTCAGGGGGGAATCATAGATACGCAGTATTTT
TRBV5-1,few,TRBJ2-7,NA,CASKQGAGATYEQYF,TGCGCCAGCAAGCAGGGTGCAGGAGCCACCTACGAGCAGTACTTC
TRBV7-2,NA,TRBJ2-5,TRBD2,CASSLAGTSGKETQYF,TGTGCCAGCAGCTTAGCCGGGACTAGCGGGAAGGAGACCCAGTACTTC
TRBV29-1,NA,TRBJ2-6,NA,CSVGVLSSGANVLTF,TGCAGCGTTGGAGTCCTTAGCTCTGGGGCCAACGTCCTGACTTTC
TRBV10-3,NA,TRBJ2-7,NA,CAISPGGSSYEQYF,TGTGCCATCAGTCCCGGGGGTAGCTCCTACGAGCAGTACTTC
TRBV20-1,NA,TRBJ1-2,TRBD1,CRPGQGTEEGYTF,TGCAGGCCTGGACAGGGGACTGAGGAGGGCTACACCTTC
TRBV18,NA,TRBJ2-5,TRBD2,CASSPTGTSGGLETQYF,TGTGCCAGCTCACCTACCGGGACTAGCGGGGGGCTTGAGACCCAGTACTTC
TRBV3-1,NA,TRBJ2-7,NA,CASSQGDIVYEQYF,TGTGCCAGCAGCCAAGGGGACATAGTATACGAGCAGTACTTC
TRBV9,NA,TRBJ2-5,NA,CASNSPVEETQYF,TGTGCCAGCAACTCACCGGTGGAAGAGACCCAGTACTTC
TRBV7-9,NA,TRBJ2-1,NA,CASRYGSVDLNEQFF,TGTGCCAGCAGATATGGATCGGTCGATTTGAATGAGCAGTTCTTC
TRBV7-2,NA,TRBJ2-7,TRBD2,CASSLAGGGAASYEQYF,TGTGCCAGCAGCTTAGCTGGCGGGGGGGCCGCATCCTACGAGCAGTACTTC
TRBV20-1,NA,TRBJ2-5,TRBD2,CSARGGAGVQQTQYF,TGCAGTGCGAGAGGTGGAGCGGGAGTTCAGCAGACCCAGTACTTC
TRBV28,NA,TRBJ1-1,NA,CASSLASRLVNTEAFF,TGTGCCAGCAGTTTAGCCTCCCGGTTGGTGAACACTGAAGCTTTCTTT
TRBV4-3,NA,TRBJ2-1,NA,CASSQGGGAFYNEQFF,TGCGCCAGCAGCCAAGGTGGAGGGGCCTTTTACAATGAGCAGTTCTTC
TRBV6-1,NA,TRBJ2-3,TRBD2,CASSDPTSGGGDTQYF,TGTGCCAGCAGTGATCCGACTAGCGGGGGTGGTGATACGCAGTATTTT
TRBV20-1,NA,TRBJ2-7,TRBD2,CSASRRTSGSYEQYF,TGCAGTGCTAGTCGACGGACTAGCGGGAGCTACGAGCAGTACTTC
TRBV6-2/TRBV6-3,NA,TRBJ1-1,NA,CASSLEEWTTEAFF,TGTGCCAGCAGTTTGGAGGAGTGGACCACTGAAGCTTTCTTT
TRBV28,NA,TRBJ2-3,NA,CASNGGATDTQYF,TGTGCCAGCAACGGGGGCGCCACAGATACGCAGTATTTT
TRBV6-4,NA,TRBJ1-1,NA,CASSAGGWDTEAFF,TGTGCCAGCAGTGCGGGCGGATGGGACACTGAAGCTTTCTTT